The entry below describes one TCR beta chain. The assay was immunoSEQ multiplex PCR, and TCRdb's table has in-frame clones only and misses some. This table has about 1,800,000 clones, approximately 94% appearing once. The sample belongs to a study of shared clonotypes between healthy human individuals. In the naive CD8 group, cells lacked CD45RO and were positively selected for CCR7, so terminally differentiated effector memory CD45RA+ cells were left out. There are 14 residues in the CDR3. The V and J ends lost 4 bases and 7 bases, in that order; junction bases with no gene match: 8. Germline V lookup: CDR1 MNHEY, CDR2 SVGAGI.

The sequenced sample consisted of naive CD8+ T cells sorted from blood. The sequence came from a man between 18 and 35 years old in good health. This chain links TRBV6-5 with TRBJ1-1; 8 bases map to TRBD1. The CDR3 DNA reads TGTGCCAGCAGTTTCGAGGCGGGGACAGGTGAAGCTTTCTTT. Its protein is CASSFEAGTGEAFF.